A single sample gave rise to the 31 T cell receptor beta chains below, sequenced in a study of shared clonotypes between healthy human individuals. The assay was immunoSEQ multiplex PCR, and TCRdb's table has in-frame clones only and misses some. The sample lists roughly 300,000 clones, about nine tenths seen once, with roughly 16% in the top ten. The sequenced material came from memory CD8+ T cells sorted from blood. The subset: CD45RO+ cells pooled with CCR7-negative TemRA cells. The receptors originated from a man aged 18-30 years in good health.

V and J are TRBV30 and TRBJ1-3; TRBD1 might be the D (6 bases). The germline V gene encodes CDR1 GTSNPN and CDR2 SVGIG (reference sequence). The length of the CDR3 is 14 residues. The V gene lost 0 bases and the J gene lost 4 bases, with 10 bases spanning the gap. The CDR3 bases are TGTGCCTGGAGTGTACAGGGATCAGGAAACACCATATATTTT. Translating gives CAWSVQGSGNTIYF.

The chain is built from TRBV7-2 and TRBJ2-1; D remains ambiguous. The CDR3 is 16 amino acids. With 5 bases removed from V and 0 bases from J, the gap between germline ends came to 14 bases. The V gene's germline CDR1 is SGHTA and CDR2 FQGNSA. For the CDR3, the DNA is TGTGCCAGCAGCCTCGACCCCCGTAGCTCCTACAATGAGCAGTTCTTC. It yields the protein CASSLDPRSSYNEQFF.

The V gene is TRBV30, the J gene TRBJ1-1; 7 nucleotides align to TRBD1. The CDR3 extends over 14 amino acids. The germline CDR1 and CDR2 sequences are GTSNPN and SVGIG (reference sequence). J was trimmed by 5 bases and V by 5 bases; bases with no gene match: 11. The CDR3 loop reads CAWEPTGIWTEAFF. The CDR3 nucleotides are TGTGCCTGGGAGCCGACAGGGATTTGGACTGAAGCTTTCTTT.

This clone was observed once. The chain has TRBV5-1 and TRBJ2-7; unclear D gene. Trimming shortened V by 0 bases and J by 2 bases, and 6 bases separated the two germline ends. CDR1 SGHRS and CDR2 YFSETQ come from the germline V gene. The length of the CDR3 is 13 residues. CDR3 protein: CASSLGWAYEQYF. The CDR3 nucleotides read TGCGCCAGCAGCTTGGGGTGGGCCTACGAGCAGTACTTC.

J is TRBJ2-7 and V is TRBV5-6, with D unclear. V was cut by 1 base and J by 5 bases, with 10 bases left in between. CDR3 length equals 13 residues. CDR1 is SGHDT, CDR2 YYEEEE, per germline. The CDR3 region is CASSLPTPHEQYF. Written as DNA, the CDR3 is TGTGCCAGCAGCTTGCCAACTCCCCACGAGCAGTACTTC. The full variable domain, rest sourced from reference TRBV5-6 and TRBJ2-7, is DAGVTQSPTHLIKTRGQQVTLRCSPKSGHDTVSWYQQALGQGPQFIFQYYEEEERQRGNFPDRFSGHQFPNYSSELNVNALLLGDSALYLCASSLPTPHEQYFGPGTRLTVT.

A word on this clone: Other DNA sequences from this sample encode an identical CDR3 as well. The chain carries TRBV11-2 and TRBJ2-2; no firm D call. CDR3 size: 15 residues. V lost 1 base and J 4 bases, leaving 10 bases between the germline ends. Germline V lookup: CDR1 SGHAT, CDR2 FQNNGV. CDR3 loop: CASSLVGKVTGELFF. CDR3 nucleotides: TGTGCCAGCAGCTTAGTAGGGAAGGTCACCGGGGAGCTGTTTTTT.

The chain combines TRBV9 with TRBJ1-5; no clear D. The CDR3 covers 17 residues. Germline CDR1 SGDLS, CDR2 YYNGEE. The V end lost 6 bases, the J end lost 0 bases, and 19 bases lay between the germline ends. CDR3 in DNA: TGTGCCAGCAACCAGGCGAGGCCCCTTTATAGCAATCAGCCCCAGCATTTT. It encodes CASNQARPLYSNQPQHF.

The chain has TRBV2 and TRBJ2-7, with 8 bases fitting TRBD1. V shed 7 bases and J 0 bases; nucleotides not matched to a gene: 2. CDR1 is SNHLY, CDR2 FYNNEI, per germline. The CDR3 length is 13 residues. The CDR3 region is CASTGTGSYEQYF. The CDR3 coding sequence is TGTGCCAGCACCGGGACAGGCTCCTACGAGCAGTACTTC.

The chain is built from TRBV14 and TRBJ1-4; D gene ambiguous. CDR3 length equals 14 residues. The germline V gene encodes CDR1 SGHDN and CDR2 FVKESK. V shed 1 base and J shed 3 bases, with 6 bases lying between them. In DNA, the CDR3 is TGTGCCAGCAGCCAAGGAAAGGCTAATGAAAAACTGTTTTTT. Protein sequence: CASSQGKANEKLFF.

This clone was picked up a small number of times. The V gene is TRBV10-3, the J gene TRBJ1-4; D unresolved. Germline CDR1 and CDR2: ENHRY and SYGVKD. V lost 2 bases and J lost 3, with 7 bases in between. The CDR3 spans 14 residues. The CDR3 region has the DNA TGTGCCATCAGTGAGGTTAGAGCTAATGAAAAACTGTTTTTT. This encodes CAISEVRANEKLFF.

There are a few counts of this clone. This CDR3 reads CASSLDWPERVTSSYNEQFF. The CDR3 DNA reads as TGCGCCAGCAGCTTGGACTGGCCTGAGAGGGTAACGAGCTCCTACAATGAGCAGTTCTTC. The chain links TRBV5-1 to TRBJ2-1; D might be TRBD2 (5 bases). Between the trimmed V and J ends, which lost 0 bases and 0 bases, there was a span of 22 bases. CDR3 length equals 20 residues. CDR1 is SGHRS, CDR2 YFSETQ, per germline.

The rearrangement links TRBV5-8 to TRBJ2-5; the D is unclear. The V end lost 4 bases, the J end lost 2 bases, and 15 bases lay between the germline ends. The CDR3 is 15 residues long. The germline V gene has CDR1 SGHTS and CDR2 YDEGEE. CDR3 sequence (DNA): TGTGCCAGCAGCCGTGTGGCAGGCCTTCAAGAGACCCAGTACTTC. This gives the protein CASSRVAGLQETQYF.

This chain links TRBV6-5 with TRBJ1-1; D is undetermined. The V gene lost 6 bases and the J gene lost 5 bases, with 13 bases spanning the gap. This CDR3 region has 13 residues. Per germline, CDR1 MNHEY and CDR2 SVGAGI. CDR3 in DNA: TGTGCCAGCAGCCAGAGCTTGAGGACTGAAGCTTTCTTT. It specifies CASSQSLRTEAFF.

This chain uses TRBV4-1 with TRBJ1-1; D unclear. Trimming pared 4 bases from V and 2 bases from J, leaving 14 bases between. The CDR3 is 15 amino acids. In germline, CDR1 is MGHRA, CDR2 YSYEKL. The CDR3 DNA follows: TGCGCCAGCAGCCCGGCCGAAGAGGTTAACACTGAAGCTTTCTTT. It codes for CASSPAEEVNTEAFF.

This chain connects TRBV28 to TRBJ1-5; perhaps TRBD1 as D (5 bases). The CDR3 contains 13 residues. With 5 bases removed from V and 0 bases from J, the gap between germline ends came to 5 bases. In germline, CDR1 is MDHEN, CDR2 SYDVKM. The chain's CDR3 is CASSDSSNQPQHF. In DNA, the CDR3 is TGTGCCAGCAGTGACAGTAGCAATCAGCCCCAGCATTTT.

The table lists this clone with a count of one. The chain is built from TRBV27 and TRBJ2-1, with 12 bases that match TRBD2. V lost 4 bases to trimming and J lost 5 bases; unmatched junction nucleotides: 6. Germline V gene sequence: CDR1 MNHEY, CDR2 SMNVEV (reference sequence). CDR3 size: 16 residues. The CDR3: CASSSRTSGAHNEQFF. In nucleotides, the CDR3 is TGTGCCAGCAGTTCAAGGACTAGCGGGGCCCACAATGAGCAGTTCTTC.

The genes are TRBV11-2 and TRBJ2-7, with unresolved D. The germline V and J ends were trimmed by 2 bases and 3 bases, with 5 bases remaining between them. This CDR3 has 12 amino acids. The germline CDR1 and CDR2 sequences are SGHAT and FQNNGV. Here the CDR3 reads CASSLPGYEQYF. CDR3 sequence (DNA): TGTGCCAGCAGCTTACCCGGCTACGAGCAGTACTTC.

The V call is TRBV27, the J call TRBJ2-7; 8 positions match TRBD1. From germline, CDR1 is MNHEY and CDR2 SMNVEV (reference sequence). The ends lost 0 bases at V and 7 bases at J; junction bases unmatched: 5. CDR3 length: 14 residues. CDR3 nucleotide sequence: TGTGCCAGCAGTTTATCGTCAGGGGGCGAAGAGCAGTACTTC. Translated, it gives CASSLSSGGEEQYF.

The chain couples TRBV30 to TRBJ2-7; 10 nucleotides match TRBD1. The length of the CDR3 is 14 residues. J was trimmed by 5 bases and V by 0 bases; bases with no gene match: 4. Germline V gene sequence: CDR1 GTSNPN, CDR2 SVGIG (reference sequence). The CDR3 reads CAWSVVGTGDEQYF. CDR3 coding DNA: TGTGCCTGGAGTGTAGTCGGGACAGGGGACGAGCAGTACTTC.

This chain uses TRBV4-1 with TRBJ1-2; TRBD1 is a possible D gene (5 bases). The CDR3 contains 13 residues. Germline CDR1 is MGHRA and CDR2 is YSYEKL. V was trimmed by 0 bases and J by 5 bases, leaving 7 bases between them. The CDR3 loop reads CASSQETEYGYTF. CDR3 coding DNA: TGCGCCAGCAGCCAAGAGACAGAGTATGGCTACACCTTC.

The CDR3, as DNA: TGTGCCTGGAGTACACTTTTAGTAGATACGCAGTATTTT. Translating it yields CAWSTLLVDTQYF. V gene TRBV30 combines with J gene TRBJ2-3; D not resolved. The germline CDR1 and CDR2 sequences are GTSNPN and SVGIG (reference sequence). V was clipped by 2 bases and J by 5 bases, with 11 bases between them. The CDR3 loop spans 13 amino acids.

The CDR3 sequence: CASSQDGGSGNEQFF. CDR3 coding DNA: TGCGCCAGCAGCCAAGATGGCGGTAGCGGGAATGAGCAGTTCTTC. This chain uses TRBV4-1 with TRBJ2-1, with TRBD2 matching 7 bases. J gave up 7 bases and V 0 bases, and 6 bases lay outside the gene matches. CDR3 length: 15 residues. CDR1 and CDR2 from the germline V gene are MGHRA and YSYEKL.

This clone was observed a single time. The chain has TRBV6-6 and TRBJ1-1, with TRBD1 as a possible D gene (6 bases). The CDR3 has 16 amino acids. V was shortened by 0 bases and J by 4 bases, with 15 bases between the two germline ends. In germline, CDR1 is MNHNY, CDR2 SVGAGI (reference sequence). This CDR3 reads CASSYSIGGPITEAFF. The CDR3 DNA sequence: TGTGCCAGCAGTTACTCGATCGGGGGGCCGATCACTGAAGCTTTCTTT.

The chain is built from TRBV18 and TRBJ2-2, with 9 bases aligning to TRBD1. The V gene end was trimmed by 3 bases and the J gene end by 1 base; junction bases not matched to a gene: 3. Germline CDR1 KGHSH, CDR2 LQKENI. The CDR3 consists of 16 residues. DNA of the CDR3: TGTGCCAGCTCACCTCGGGGACAGGGGAACACCGGGGAGCTGTTTTTT. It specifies CASSPRGQGNTGELFF.

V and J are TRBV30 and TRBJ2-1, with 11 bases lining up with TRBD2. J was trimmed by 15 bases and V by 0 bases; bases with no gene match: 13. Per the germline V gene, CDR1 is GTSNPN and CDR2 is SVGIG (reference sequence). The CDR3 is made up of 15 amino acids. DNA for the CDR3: TGTGCCTGGAGTGTATCGTGGACTAGCGGGTTTGCTGCGTTCTTC. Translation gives CAWSVSWTSGFAAFF.

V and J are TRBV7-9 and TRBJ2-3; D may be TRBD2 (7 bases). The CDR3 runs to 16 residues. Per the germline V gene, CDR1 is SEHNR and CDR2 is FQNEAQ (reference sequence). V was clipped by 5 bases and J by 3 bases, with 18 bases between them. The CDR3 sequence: CASSNWGGQGTDTQYF. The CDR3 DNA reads TGTGCCAGCAGCAATTGGGGGGGCCAAGGAACAGATACGCAGTATTTT.

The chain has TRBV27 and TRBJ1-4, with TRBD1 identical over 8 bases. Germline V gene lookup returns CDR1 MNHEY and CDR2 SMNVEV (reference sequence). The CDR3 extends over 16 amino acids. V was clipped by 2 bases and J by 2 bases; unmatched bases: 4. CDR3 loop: CASSLLRQGTNEKLFF. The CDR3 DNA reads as TGTGCCAGCAGTTTACTCCGACAGGGGACTAATGAAAAACTGTTTTTT.

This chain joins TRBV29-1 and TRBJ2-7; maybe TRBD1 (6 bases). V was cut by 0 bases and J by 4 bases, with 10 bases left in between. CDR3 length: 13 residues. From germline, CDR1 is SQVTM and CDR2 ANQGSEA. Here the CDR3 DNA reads TGCAGCGTTGAAGACGACAGGAGGTACGAGCAGTACTTC. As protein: CSVEDDRRYEQYF.

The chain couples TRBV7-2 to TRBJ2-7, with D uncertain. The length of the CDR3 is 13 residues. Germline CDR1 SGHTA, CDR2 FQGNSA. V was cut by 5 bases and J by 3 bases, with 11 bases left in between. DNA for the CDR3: TGTGCCAGCAGCCCCAAGGACGGCTACGAGCAGTACTTC. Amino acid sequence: CASSPKDGYEQYF. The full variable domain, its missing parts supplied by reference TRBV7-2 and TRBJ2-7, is GAGVSQSPSNKVTEKGKDVELRCDPISGHTALYWYRQSLGQGLEFLIYFQGNSAPDKSGLPSDRFSAERTGGSVSTLTIQRTQQEDSAVYLCASSPKDGYEQYFGPGTRLTVT.

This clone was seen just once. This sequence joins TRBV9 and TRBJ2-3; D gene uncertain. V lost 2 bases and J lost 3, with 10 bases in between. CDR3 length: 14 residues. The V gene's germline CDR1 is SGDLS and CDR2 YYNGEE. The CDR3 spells CASSVQGRTDTQYF. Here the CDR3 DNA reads TGTGCCAGCAGCGTTCAAGGGCGAACAGATACGCAGTATTTT.

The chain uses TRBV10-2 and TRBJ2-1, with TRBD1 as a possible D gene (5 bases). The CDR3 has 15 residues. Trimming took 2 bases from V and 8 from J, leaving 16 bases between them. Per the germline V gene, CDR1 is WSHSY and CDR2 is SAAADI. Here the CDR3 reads CASSEEPSGHYEQFF. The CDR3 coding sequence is TGCGCCAGCAGTGAGGAACCGTCAGGGCACTATGAGCAGTTCTTC.